Below, 23 T cell receptor beta chains from the same sample are listed, as sequenced in a study of T cell clonality in common variable immunodeficiency. Study outcomes and limitations: In common variable immunodeficiency, TCR beta chains reportedly carried fewer deletions and N-nucleotide insertions.

Repertoires were generated with immunoSEQ multiplex PCR, while TCRdb's copy carries only in-frame clones and drops some. This sample has about 23,000 clones, each found more than once. The antigens these receptors bind are not known. The sequenced material came from peripheral blood mononuclear cells. These receptors were taken from a human donor with common variable immunodeficiency.

This clone was seen repeatedly, ten times or more. The read ends 3 residues shy of where the CDR3 ends; the end is completed using the germline J gene. This chain links TRBV30 with TRBJ1-4; maybe TRBD1 (6 bases). CDR3 length equals 12 residues. Between the trimmed V and J ends, which lost 4 bases and 8 bases, there was a span of 11 bases. The germline V gene has CDR1 GTSNPN and CDR2 SVGIG (reference sequence). The covered CDR3 bases are TGTGCCTGGACTACCACAGGGGAAAAA. This encodes CAWTTTGEK. The full CDR3 is CAWTTTGEKLFF.

Only a few counts were recorded for this clone. The sequenced fragment ends 3 residues before the CDR3 boundary, so the rest is inferred from the germline J gene. This rearrangement joins TRBV29-1 to TRBJ1-2; weak D call: TRBD1 (6 bases). CDR1 and CDR2 (germline): SQVTM, ANQGSEA. V gave up 3 bases and J gave up 7 bases, with 9 bases separating them. CDR3 size: 11 residues. The CDR3 reads CSVDRGAGYTF. The CDR3 DNA, read in part, is TGCAGCGTTGACAGGGGAGCTGGC.

This clone was seen many times. The read halts 3 residues ahead of the CDR3 end, with the missing end drawn from the germline J gene. This sequence joins TRBV6-4 and TRBJ2-3; possibly TRBD2 for D (6 bases). Germline-derived CDR1 and CDR2 are MRHNA and SNTAGT. With 3 bases removed from V and 1 base from J, the gap between germline ends came to 11 bases. This CDR3 spans 15 amino acids. The sequenced CDR3 bases are TGTGCCAGCAGTGAAGAGGTAGCGGGCACAGATACG. Translating it yields CASSEEVAGTDT. The whole CDR3 protein reads CASSEEVAGTDTQYF.

This clone was seen more than once but under ten times. The CDR3 end is not reached by the read, which stops 3 residues before it; the germline J gene fills it in. V gene TRBV7-9 combines with J gene TRBJ2-1; 7 bases map to TRBD2. V was pared by 5 bases and J by 9 bases, with 10 bases of the junction left unmatched. This CDR3 is 14 amino acids long. Germline V gives CDR1 SEHNR, CDR2 FQNEAQ (reference sequence). Partial CDR3 DNA: TGTGCCAGCAGCACCTTTTTCGGGGAGGGTGAG. Encoded protein: CASSTFFGEGE. The whole CDR3 sequence reads CASSTFFGEGEQFF.

In its sample, this clone was seen many times. Read sequence stops 3 residues before the CDR3 end, and the germline J gene provides the missing end. This chain connects TRBV18 to TRBJ2-4; no clear D gene. Germline CDR1 and CDR2: KGHSH and LQKENI. The CDR3 has 14 amino acids. Trimming took 3 bases from V and 5 from J, leaving 11 bases between them. The CDR3 sequence is CASSPLIGQNIQYF. CDR3 DNA, as far as it was read: TGTGCCAGCTCACCCCTGATAGGGCAAAACATT.

A remark on this clone: The read ends 3 residues early relative to the CDR3; the germline J gene fills the gap. This chain connects TRBV20-1 to TRBJ2-1, with TRBD2 matching over 8 bases. Germline V gene data show CDR1 as DFQATT and CDR2 as SNEGSKA (reference sequence). The CDR3 is 13 residues long. The V segment lost 5 bases and the J segment 7 bases; nucleotides outside the gene matches: 7. CDR3 in amino acids: CSAQAGVRNEQFF. CDR3 bases read: TGCAGTGCTCAAGCGGGGGTCAGGAATGAG.

This clone was seen a few times. From the germline J gene comes the end of the CDR3, since the read stops 3 residues before it. The chain combines TRBV11-2 with TRBJ2-3; 8 bases are a match to TRBD2. V lost 3 bases to trimming and J lost 5 bases; unmatched junction nucleotides: 4. This CDR3 has 14 amino acids. Germline CDR1 reads SGHAT; CDR2 reads FQNNGV. The covered CDR3 bases are TGTGCCAGCAGCTTCTCTCGGGGGGGAGATACG. It is translated as CASSFSRGGDT. The CDR3 in full is CASSFSRGGDTQYF.

This clone showed up just a few times. The read ends 3 residues early relative to the CDR3; the germline J gene fills the gap. The V call is TRBV18, the J call TRBJ2-5, with 8 bases that match TRBD1. Trimming cost V 3 bases and J 2 bases; bases outside gene matches: 5. This CDR3 has 15 amino acids. Germline V gene sequence: CDR1 KGHSH, CDR2 LQKENI. Incomplete CDR3 DNA: TGTGCCAGCTCACCGGTCAGGGGGCTGCAAGAGACC. It encodes CASSPVRGLQET. The entire CDR3 protein reads CASSPVRGLQETQYF.

In its sample, this clone was seen a few times. The CDR3 goes on 3 residues after the read ends, and that part is filled in from the germline J gene. The chain recombines TRBV20-1 with TRBJ2-1, with TRBD2 matching 12 bases. CDR3 length: 15 amino acids. The J segment lost 6 bases and the V segment lost 5 bases, leaving 8 bases of the junction unmatched. Germline V gene sequence: CDR1 DFQATT, CDR2 SNEGSKA (reference sequence). The CDR3 bases that were read are TGCAGTGCTCGCCCTAGCGGGAGGGCCGCCAATGAG. It translates to CSARPSGRAANE. The complete CDR3 sequence is CSARPSGRAANEQFF.

This clone has just a few counts. CDR3 amino acids: CASSRQGGRETQYF. CDR3 bases read: TGTGCCAGCAGCCGACAGGGGGGAAGAGAGACC. The chain combines TRBV2 with TRBJ2-5, with 9 positions matching TRBD1. Sequencing ends 3 residues short of the CDR3 end; the germline J gene provides the rest. Germline CDR1 and CDR2: SNHLY and FYNNEI. The CDR3 covers 14 residues. V trimming: 6 bases; J trimming: 4 bases; junction bases outside the gene matches: 6. Full variable domain (rest looked up from reference TRBV2 and TRBJ2-5): EPEVTQTPSHQVTQMGQEVILRCVPISNHLYFYWYRQILGQKVEFLVSFYNNEISEKSEIFDDQFSVERPDGSNFTLKIRSTKLEDSAMYFCASSRQGGRETQYFGPGTRLLVL.

This clone has only a few counts. The read falls 3 residues short of the CDR3 end, and the missing part is taken from the germline J gene. The rearrangement links TRBV6-2 or TRBV6-3 to TRBJ1-1; 8 nucleotides agree with TRBD1. V dropped 6 bases and J dropped 3; count of bases not matched to a gene: 3. This CDR3 comprises 13 residues. CDR1 MNHEY and CDR2 SVGEGT come from the germline V gene. Incomplete CDR3 DNA: TGTGCCAGCAGAGAACAGGGGGACACTGAA. This translates into CASREQGDTE. The full-length CDR3 reads as CASREQGDTEAFF.

With respect to this clone: The observed sequence ends 3 residues before the CDR3 terminus, with the missing tail filled in from the germline J gene. This sequence joins TRBV20-1 and TRBJ1-2; TRBD1 is a possible D gene (6 bases). This CDR3 is built from 14 residues. The germline CDR1 and CDR2 sequences are DFQATT and SNEGSKA (reference sequence). V was shortened by 0 bases and J by 3 bases, with 11 bases between the two germline ends. The CDR3 DNA, read in part, is TGCAGTGCTAGAGATCCCGGACAGTACTATGGC. Amino acids: CSARDPGQYYG. In full, the CDR3 reads CSARDPGQYYGYTF.

As for this clone: Read data end 3 residues before the CDR3 end; the end is taken from the germline J gene. This chain joins TRBV2 and TRBJ2-6, with D possibly TRBD1 on 6 matching bases. V was pared by 4 bases and J by 3 bases, with 10 bases between. The CDR3 runs 15 residues. Per germline, CDR1 SNHLY and CDR2 FYNNEI. CDR3 loop: CASSAQGNGANVLTF. CDR3 bases read: TGTGCCAGCAGTGCTCAGGGGAATGGGGCCAACGTC. Looking up the rest from reference TRBV2 and TRBJ2-6 gives the full variable domain: EPEVTQTPSHQVTQMGQEVILRCVPISNHLYFYWYRQILGQKVEFLVSFYNNEISEKSEIFDDQFSVERPDGSNFTLKIRSTKLEDSAMYFCASSAQGNGANVLTFGAGSRLTVL.

There are a few counts of this clone. With the read ending 3 residues before the CDR3 end, the germline J gene is used to fill in that end. The chain links TRBV7-9 to TRBJ2-2; 7 bases are a match to TRBD2. The germline V gene encodes CDR1 SEHNR and CDR2 FQNEAQ (reference sequence). The CDR3 is 14 amino acids. V was pared by 5 bases and J by 5 bases, with 5 bases of the junction left unmatched. CDR3 sequence reads: CASSGAGGTGELFF. The part of the CDR3 DNA that was read is TGTGCCAGCAGCGGCGCCGGGGGGACCGGGGAG.

A word on this clone: The read terminates 3 residues ahead of where the CDR3 ends, so the germline J gene completes it. V and J are TRBV18 and TRBJ2-1, with a tentative D call TRBD1 (5 bases). Trimming shortened V by 5 bases and J by 5 bases, and 16 bases separated the two germline ends. The germline gives CDR1 KGHSH, CDR2 LQKENI. The length of the CDR3 is 15 residues. The sequenced CDR3 bases are TGTGCCAGCTCAGACTGGGGCGCACTTCACAATGAG. It encodes CASSDWGALHNE. The entire CDR3 sequence reads CASSDWGALHNEQFF. Combining the CDR3 with reference TRBV18 and TRBJ2-1 gives the whole variable domain NAGVMQNPRHLVRRRGQEARLRCSPMKGHSHVYWYRQLPEEGLKFMVYLQKENIIDESGMPKERFSAEFPKEGPSILRIQQVVRGDSAAYFCASSDWGALHNEQFFGPGTRLTVL.

This clone is medium-sized (0.01 to 0.1%) in the sample. The sequence runs out 3 residues before the end of the CDR3; the remainder is reconstructed from the germline J gene. The chain joins TRBV20-1 to TRBJ1-2; no definite D call. The germline CDR1 and CDR2 sequences are DFQATT and SNEGSKA (reference sequence). The CDR3 totals 10 residues. The CDR3 region is CSASELDYTF. The CDR3 bases that were read are TGCAGTGCTAGTGAACTAGAC.

This clone was counted ten times or more. The CDR3 loop is CASSYSGEFYGYTF. CDR3 DNA (partial): TGTGCCAGCAGTTACTCCGGGGAATTCTATGGC. This sequence joins TRBV6-2 or TRBV6-3 and TRBJ1-2, with no clear D. The CDR3 end falls 3 residues outside the read, so it is completed with the germline J gene. CDR3 length: 14 amino acids. Germline V gene lookup returns CDR1 MNHEY and CDR2 SVGEGT. With 0 bases removed from V and 4 bases from J, the gap between germline ends came to 9 bases.

Notes on this clone: The sequence runs out 3 residues before the end of the CDR3; the remainder is reconstructed from the germline J gene. The rearrangement links TRBV5-5 to TRBJ2-7; a weak D match, TRBD1 (6 bases). The CDR3 is 14 residues long. CDR1 and CDR2 from the germline V gene are SGHKS and YYEKEE (reference sequence). The V end was cut by 1 base, the J end by 6 bases, with 14 bases between. The chain's CDR3 is CASSLTGSRGEQYF. CDR3 bases read: TGTGCCAGCAGCTTGACAGGGTCGAGGGGCGAG.

Worth noting for this clone: The read comes to an end 3 residues before the CDR3 does, leaving the germline J gene to fill in the end. V and J are TRBV2 and TRBJ2-2; D ambiguous. With 4 bases removed from V and 6 bases from J, the gap between germline ends came to 12 bases. The V gene's germline CDR1 is SNHLY and CDR2 FYNNEI. This CDR3 region has 14 residues. CDR3 bases read: TGTGCCAGCAGTGTGCAGAGGCCCGCCGGGGAG. The encoded protein is CASSVQRPAGE. The complete CDR3 reads CASSVQRPAGELFF.

This clone was counted only a few times. The read stops 3 residues short of the end of the CDR3; the missing end is completed from the germline J gene. The genes are TRBV11-3 and TRBJ2-7; D uncertain. Trimming took 3 bases from V and 2 from J, leaving 8 bases between them. There are 13 residues in the CDR3. Looked up from germline, CDR1 is SGHNT and CDR2 is YENEEA. The CDR3 loop reads CASSFESTYEQYF. The sequenced part of the CDR3 DNA is TGTGCCAGCAGCTTTGAGAGCACCTACGAG.

Comment on this clone: The read ends 3 residues before the CDR3 terminus; that terminus is restored from the germline J gene. This sequence joins TRBV5-1 and TRBJ2-5; unclear D gene. The germline V gene encodes CDR1 SGHRS and CDR2 YFSETQ. This CDR3 has 16 amino acids. V lost 0 bases and J 1 base, leaving 13 bases between the germline ends. This CDR3 is CASSLGATTSQETQYF. The CDR3 DNA, read in part, is TGCGCCAGCAGCTTGGGGGCTACAACCTCCCAAGAGACC.

For this clone: From the germline J gene comes the end of the CDR3, since the read stops 3 residues before it. The genes are TRBV18 and TRBJ1-4; tentative D call: TRBD1 (5 bases). This CDR3 has 17 residues. The V end lost 0 bases, the J end lost 0 bases, and 11 bases lay between the germline ends. Germline V gives CDR1 KGHSH, CDR2 LQKENI. CDR3 in amino acids: CASSPPNRPATNEKLFF. The sequenced CDR3 bases are TGTGCCAGCTCACCACCGAACAGGCCTGCAACTAATGAAAAA.

A remark on this clone: The sequence runs out 3 residues before the end of the CDR3; the remainder is reconstructed from the germline J gene. The rearrangement uses TRBV18 and TRBJ2-1; 7 nucleotides match TRBD2. CDR1 is KGHSH, CDR2 LQKENI, per germline. CDR3 length: 14 amino acids. V was pared by 4 bases and J by 6 bases, with 6 bases of the junction left unmatched. The covered CDR3 bases are TGTGCCAGCTCACTACCACGGACTAGCAATGAG. Translated: CASSLPRTSNE. From start to end, the CDR3 is CASSLPRTSNEQFF.